This note documents a single TCR beta chain sequence. Its antigen is currently unknown. This record belongs to a study of T cells in localized non-small cell lung cancer. Whole-study findings and limits: A denser population of T cells in blood accompanied longer overall survival. Within adjacent lung there appeared a median roughly 60 of the top 100 tumor clones. Tumor trailed uninvolved adjacent lung in T cell clonality, which peaked there.

CDR1 is SGHTA and CDR2 is FQGNSA in the germline V gene. The CDR3 contains 14 residues. The V end was cut by 4 bases, the J end by 9 bases, with 13 bases between. Sequencing was performed with immunoSEQ multiplex PCR; in TCRdb, only in-frame clones are kept and a portion is missing. The sample yields around 21,000 clones, roughly 91% seen once. The clonotype comes from a male donor aged 60 or older with stage I lung adenocarcinoma. The chain is built from TRBV7-2 and TRBJ1-6; a possible D gene is TRBD1 (6 bases). The sequenced sample was peripheral blood, obtained before any cancer treatment. This CDR3 is CASSSTGYRSPLHF. Written as DNA, the CDR3 is TGTGCCAGCAGCTCAACAGGGTATCGTTCACCCCTCCACTTT.